The rows below give T cell receptor beta chains drawn from one sample of a study of control samples from healthy donors and cancer patients. Only in-frame clones appear in the TCRdb table, and some are missing; sequencing was by immunoSEQ multiplex PCR. Of approximately 94,000 clones in the sample, more than 85% were seen once. The sequencing input was blood. These receptors were taken from a woman in her forties or fifties in good health. Both conserved end residues are part of each CDR3.

TRBV9,TRBJ2-2,CASSVIAGDTGELFF
TRBV10-3,TRBJ1-5,CAISESSWDSNQPQHF
TRBV10-2,TRBJ2-1,CASSESMSSGDNEQFF
TRBV6-1,TRBJ1-5,CASSEAGTGVERVDQPQHF
TRBV27,TRBJ1-5,CASSRDSAGQPQHF
TRBV12-5,TRBJ1-4,CASGLGGQGGEKLFF
TRBV15,TRBJ2-3,CATSSRSGGATDTQYF
TRBV6-2/TRBV6-3,TRBJ2-2,CASSYGLGRDNTGELFF
TRBV6-5,TRBJ1-2,CASSLGGTGTYGYTF
TRBV5-1,TRBJ2-7,CASSLEPGRAGYEQYF
TRBV5-5,TRBJ1-1,CASSLGQSNTEAFF
TRBV6-5,TRBJ2-1,CASMRRGSSYNEQFF
TRBV7-3,TRBJ2-5,CASSPTGVQETQYF
TRBV6-5,TRBJ2-4,CASRQTGVAKNIQYF
TRBV29-1,TRBJ2-1,CSVEDVADEAVAGRDEQFF
TRBV10-3,TRBJ1-2,CAISPATGGYTF
TRBV6-2/TRBV6-3,TRBJ1-4,CASSSNEKLFF
TRBV6-5,TRBJ1-2,CASSPTGAPYGYTF
TRBV5-1,TRBJ2-6,CASSLDASGANVLTF
TRBV5-1,TRBJ2-5,CASSLNLGAQETQYF
TRBV29-1,TRBJ2-7,CSVEVVREQYF
TRBV28,TRBJ1-2,CASSIPLGQGYGYTF
TRBV24-1,TRBJ2-5,CATSAGQGIAGETQYF
TRBV15,TRBJ2-5,CATSRTPGLAGGHQYF
TRBV5-1,TRBJ2-3,CASSLGLAGGQGDTQYF
TRBV6-4,TRBJ1-2,CASQMIEGGYGYTF
TRBV6-1,TRBJ1-6,CASSEMGGDSPLHF
TRBV6-5,TRBJ2-1,CASGGAGPYNEQFF
TRBV6-5,TRBJ2-5,CASSSQGRQTQYF
TRBV3-1/TRBV3-2,TRBJ2-3,CASSQRGGLDTQYF
TRBV28,TRBJ2-5,CASSFLTGSRETQYF
TRBV5-5,TRBJ1-2,CASSLSGQAYYGYTF
TRBV20-1,TRBJ2-3,CSASGQSTDTQYF
TRBV28,TRBJ1-5,CASSLRTFNQPQHF
TRBV9,TRBJ1-2,CASSPRQGANYGYTF
TRBV3-1/TRBV3-2,TRBJ2-7,CASSYRVGAGPSYEQYF
TRBV4-1,TRBJ2-7,CASSQDRDTYEQYF
TRBV27,TRBJ2-2,CASSSGTSGTGELFF
TRBV29-1,TRBJ2-1,CSVAGEKYNEQFF
TRBV6-6,TRBJ1-2,CASSFLYGYTF
TRBV12-3/TRBV12-4,TRBJ1-2,CASRKVPNYGYTF
TRBV11-2,TRBJ2-3,CASSLGIDSTDTQYF
TRBV5-4,TRBJ2-3,CASSLAPETDTQYF
TRBV21-1,TRBJ2-7,CASTARGRVPTYEQYF
TRBV7-8,TRBJ1-4,CASSTQGGNEKLFF
TRBV7-2,TRBJ1-1,CASSLASRNTEAFF
TRBV5-1,TRBJ2-7,CASSWTGTGVMEQYF
TRBV21-1,TRBJ2-7,CASSKWHRGYEQYF
TRBV2,TRBJ1-2,CASSEGPEGYTF
TRBV28,TRBJ1-1,CASSSDTNYNTEAFF
TRBV14,TRBJ1-4,CASSPGLNEKLFF
TRBV5-1,TRBJ1-2,CASSPGDRGYGYTF
TRBV6-5,TRBJ2-7,CASTTNRGLSYEQYF
TRBV9,TRBJ1-2,CASSEQGSGGYTF
TRBV2,TRBJ2-3,CASSKTSMADTQYF
TRBV21-1,TRBJ1-1,CASTSDVANTEAFF
TRBV7-9,TRBJ1-1,CASSFPIMGVHEAFF
TRBV4-1,TRBJ2-1,CASSQVSSPIDKQFF
TRBV15,TRBJ1-4,CATSRGLNEKLFF
TRBV19,TRBJ2-1,CASSIGGNEQFF